The rows below give T cell receptor beta chains drawn from one sample of a study of shared clonotypes between healthy human individuals. Clones were sequenced by immunoSEQ multiplex PCR, and TCRdb holds only the in-frame ones, with some missing. This sample has under 600,000 clones, with 97% found just once. The sequenced material came from naive CD4+ T cells sorted from blood. The receptors were sampled from a woman under 40 in good health. Each CDR3 is given with its conserved first and last residue. The D gene is left open where the match is weak. Rows may omit the clone size; those that give it use once, few, many or a size class.

d_call j_call v_call clone_size cdr3_nt cdr3_aa
TRBD1 TRBJ1-3 TRBV18 NA TGTGCCAGCTCACCCCAAAGGCTGGGACAGGGGGTTGGAAACACCATATATTTT CASSPQRLGQGVGNTIYF
NA TRBJ1-5 TRBV28 NA TGTGCCAGCAGTCAGGGCTCATGGCAGCCCCAGCATTTT CASSQGSWQPQHF
TRBD2 TRBJ2-2 TRBV5-1 NA TGCGCCAGCAGCAGACTAGCGGGAGTGGGCACCGGGGAGCTGTTTTTT CASSRLAGVGTGELFF
TRBD1 TRBJ2-7 TRBV29-1 NA TGCAGCGCTTGGGACAGGGGTTCCTACGAGCAGTACTTC CSAWDRGSYEQYF
NA TRBJ1-5 TRBV28 NA TGTGCCAGCAGTTACCCAAGGGTTGGTCAGCCCCAGCATTTT CASSYPRVGQPQHF
NA TRBJ2-3 TRBV12-2 NA TGTGCAAGTCGCTTAGGACTAGCGGGAGGTCAACAGCGCCGCACAGATACGCAGTATTTT CASRLGLAGGQQRRTDTQYF
NA TRBJ1-1 TRBV6-5 NA TGTGCCAGCAGTTACTCAGGGGGGCCCACTGAAGCTTTCTTT CASSYSGGPTEAFF
NA TRBJ1-2 TRBV7-2 NA TGTGCCAGCAGCCAAGACAGGAGCTATGGCTACACCTTC CASSQDRSYGYTF
NA TRBJ2-1 TRBV19 NA TGTGCCAGTAGTCGCGGATACAATGAGCAGTTCTTC CASSRGYNEQFF
NA TRBJ1-3 TRBV28 NA TGTGCCAGCAGTTTGGGAGGTCGAAACACCATATATTTT CASSLGGRNTIYF
NA TRBJ2-7 TRBV19 NA TGTGCCAGTAGTCATGACATCTCCTACGAGCAGTACTTC CASSHDISYEQYF
NA TRBJ1-1 TRBV15 NA TGTGCCACCAGCAGGACGGCAGTCCCTGAAGCTTTCTTT CATSRTAVPEAFF
TRBD2 TRBJ2-7 TRBV9 once TGTGCCAGCAGCGTAGGCGGGAGCTGGTACGAGCAGTACTTC CASSVGGSWYEQYF
NA TRBJ1-1 TRBV5-5 NA TGTGCCAGCAGCAAGCCTAGGAGGGGGAACACTGAAGCTTTCTTT CASSKPRRGNTEAFF
NA TRBJ1-4 TRBV28 NA TGTGCCAGCAGTTCCGGCGGGGGAAGGATTGAAAAACTGTTTTTT CASSSGGGRIEKLFF
NA TRBJ2-5 TRBV29-1 NA TGCAGCGTTGACAGGGAGGACGAGACCCAGTACTTC CSVDREDETQYF
NA TRBJ2-3 TRBV15 once TGTGCCACCAGCAGTGCGGACCCTGCTAGCACAGATACGCAGTATTTT CATSSADPASTDTQYF
TRBD2 TRBJ2-7 TRBV25-1 NA TGTGCCAGCAGTGAATCTTTAGCGGGAGTTCGGGAGCAGTACTTC CASSESLAGVREQYF
NA TRBJ1-5 TRBV28 NA TGTGCATGCACCCCGGGGACAAGGTCCAATCAGCCCCAGCATTTT CACTPGTRSNQPQHF
NA TRBJ1-1 TRBV7-9 NA TGTGCCAGCAGCTTACAGGATACTCAAGCTTTCTTT CASSLQDTQAFF
NA TRBJ2-7 TRBV19 NA TGTGCCAGTAGCGACCCGGTGGAGCAGTACTTC CASSDPVEQYF
NA TRBJ2-7 TRBV6-5 NA TGTGCCAGCAGTTACTCGAAAGGGATCGGCGAGCAGTACTTC CASSYSKGIGEQYF
TRBD1 TRBJ1-4 TRBV14 NA TGTGCCAGCAGCCCTCGGACAGGGTTGGAAAAACTGTTTTTT CASSPRTGLEKLFF
NA TRBJ2-2 TRBV6-6 NA TGTGCCAGCAGTCCACAACGGATTCAACAGCAGCTGTTTTTT CASSPQRIQQQLFF
NA TRBJ2-5 TRBV7-6 NA TGTGCCAGCAGCTTCACGGGACAAGAGACCCAGTACTTC CASSFTGQETQYF
TRBD1 TRBJ1-1 TRBV18 NA TGTGCCAGCTCACCACAGACAGGGGTGGCGCATTCAGCTTTCTTT CASSPQTGVAHSAFF
NA TRBJ2-3 TRBV5-1 NA TGCGCCAGCAGCTTGCCACAGGGTTCAAGCACAGATACGCAGTATTTT CASSLPQGSSTDTQYF
NA TRBJ2-5 TRBV29-1 once TGCAGCGTTGAGGTATATCTGGAGACCCAGTACTTC CSVEVYLETQYF
NA TRBJ1-1 TRBV7-8 NA TGTGCCAGCAGCTTAGTTTATCTAACAGCTCTGAACACTGAAGCTTTCTTT CASSLVYLTALNTEAFF
TRBD1 TRBJ1-1 TRBV29-1 NA TGCAGCGGGGACAGCATGAACACTGAAGCTTTCTTT CSGDSMNTEAFF
TRBD2 TRBJ2-3 TRBV5-1 NA TGCGCCAGCAGACCGGGACTAGCGGGAGTGCGGCGCACAGATACGCAGTATTTT CASRPGLAGVRRTDTQYF
TRBD1 TRBJ2-1 TRBV28 NA TGTGCCAGCAGTCCGGGGACAGATTACAATGAGCAGTTCTTC CASSPGTDYNEQFF
TRBD1 TRBJ1-2 TRBV27 NA TGTGCCAGCAGTTTAATCAGGGGGAAAGGAGACTATGGCTACACCTTC CASSLIRGKGDYGYTF
TRBD1 TRBJ1-2 TRBV7-9 NA TGTGCCAGCAGTGGGGACAGGGGGCGCTTAATGACTGGCTACACCTTC CASSGDRGRLMTGYTF
NA TRBJ1-3 TRBV6-5 NA TGTGCCAGCAGTTGGGAGGCTGGAAACACCATATATTTT CASSWEAGNTIYF
NA TRBJ2-7 TRBV5-1 NA TGCGCCAGCAGCCCTTCGACGCGGGGTGAAGTCTCCTACGAGCAGTACTTC CASSPSTRGEVSYEQYF
TRBD1 TRBJ1-1 TRBV15 NA TGTGCCACCAGCGGAAGGACAGGCGTTACTGAAGCTTTCTTT CATSGRTGVTEAFF
TRBD2 TRBJ2-1 TRBV2 NA TGTGCCAGCAGGTTCGGGGTAGCGGGAGTTTTAAATGAGCAGTTCTTC CASRFGVAGVLNEQFF
NA TRBJ2-7 TRBV5-4 NA TGTGCCAGCAGCCTGGCCGTGGGGTGGGAAAACGAGCAGTACTTC CASSLAVGWENEQYF
TRBD1 TRBJ2-5 TRBV11-2 NA TGTGCCAGCAGCTCAACCAGGGGACAGGGAGAGACCCAGTACTTC CASSSTRGQGETQYF
NA TRBJ2-3 TRBV10-1 NA TGCGCCAGCAGTATCACCACAGATACGCAGTATTTT CASSITTDTQYF
TRBD1 TRBJ1-1 TRBV13 NA TGTGCCAGCAGCCCGCTAACAGGGGGGGTTTATGAAGCTTTCTTT CASSPLTGGVYEAFF
NA TRBJ2-1 TRBV7-8 NA TGTGCCAGCAGCTTATATCGGGACTCCTACAATGAGCAGTTCTTC CASSLYRDSYNEQFF
TRBD1 TRBJ1-5 TRBV6-1 NA TGTGCCAGCAGTGAATCCGACAGGGCCGATCAGCCCCAGCATTTT CASSESDRADQPQHF
NA TRBJ1-2 TRBV5-1 NA TGCGCCAGCAGCTTGGAAGGCCCGTACACCTTC CASSLEGPYTF
TRBD1 TRBJ1-5 TRBV6-1 NA TGTGCCGGTAGAACAGGGGGCATCAATCAGCCCCAGCATTTT CAGRTGGINQPQHF
TRBD2 TRBJ2-7 TRBV5-1 NA TGCGCCAGCAGCATCGTACCGGGACTAGCGGCTGGGGCGGACGAGCAGTACTTC CASSIVPGLAAGADEQYF
NA TRBJ1-1 TRBV27 NA TGTGCCAGCACAGATAGGCCGAACACTGAAGCTTTCTTT CASTDRPNTEAFF
NA TRBJ2-7 TRBV19 NA TGTGCCAGTACCAGTACGGGGGCGGCGGTTGAGCAGTACTTC CASTSTGAAVEQYF
NA TRBJ2-7 TRBV28 NA TGTGCCAGCAGGAAAGCGGCCTACGAGCAGTACTTC CASRKAAYEQYF
NA TRBJ2-1 TRBV19 NA TGTGCCAGTAGTATGACCGTCCGTAGCTCCTACAATGAGCAGTTCTTC CASSMTVRSSYNEQFF
NA TRBJ2-3 TRBV6-5 NA TGTGCCAGCAGTACCCGCGGTGGCAGCACAGATACGCAGTATTTT CASSTRGGSTDTQYF
NA TRBJ2-7 TRBV19 NA TGTGCCAGTAGCCACAGGGATGGCGAGCAGTACTTC CASSHRDGEQYF